This T cell receptor beta chain was documented in a study of CD8+ T cells in alopecia areata. Trimming left V 4 bases short and J 7 bases short, with 8 bases between. The germline gives CDR1 MNHEY, CDR2 SVGAGI. The CDR3 runs 11 residues. The authors extracted RNA and reverse transcribed it into cDNA as the sequencing template. The repertoire was sequenced with immunoSEQ multiplex PCR; TCRdb's copy has only in-frame clones and lacks some. The table includes some 130,000 clones, 49% detected once. This chain joins TRBV6-5 and TRBJ2-7; no clear D. Here the sequenced sample was CD8+ T cells sorted from blood, taken at week 0. This TCR was sampled from a human donor with alopecia areata. CDR3 sequence: CASSFAQEQYF. CDR3 nucleotides: TGTGCCAGCAGTTTTGCTCAGGAGCAGTACTTC.